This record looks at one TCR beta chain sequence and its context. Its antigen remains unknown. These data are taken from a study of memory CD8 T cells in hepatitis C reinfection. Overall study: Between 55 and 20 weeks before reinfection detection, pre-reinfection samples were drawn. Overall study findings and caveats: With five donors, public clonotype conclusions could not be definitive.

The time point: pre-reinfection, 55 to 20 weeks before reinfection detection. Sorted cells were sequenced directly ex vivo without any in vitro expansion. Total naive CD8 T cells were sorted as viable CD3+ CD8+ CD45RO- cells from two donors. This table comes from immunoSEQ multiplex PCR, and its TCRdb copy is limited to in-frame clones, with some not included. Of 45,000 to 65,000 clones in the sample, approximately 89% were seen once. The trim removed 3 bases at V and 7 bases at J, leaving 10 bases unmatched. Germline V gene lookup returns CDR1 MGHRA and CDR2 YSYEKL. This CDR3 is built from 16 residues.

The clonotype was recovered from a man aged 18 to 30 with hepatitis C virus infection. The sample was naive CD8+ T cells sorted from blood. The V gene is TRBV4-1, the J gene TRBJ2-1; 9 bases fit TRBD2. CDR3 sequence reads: CASSQGNSGSRNEQFF. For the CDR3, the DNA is TGCGCCAGCAGCCAGGGGAATAGCGGGAGTAGAAATGAGCAGTTCTTC.